A single sample gave rise to the 32 T cell receptor beta chains below, sequenced in a study of CD8 T cells in Susac syndrome. Random hexamers were used to reverse transcribe an amount of about 0.5 to 1 ug RNA. TCRdb used MiXCR to reprocess the immunoSEQ multiplex PCR reads, holding one entry per CDR3 protein. The sample has about 89,000 distinct CDR3 sequences; just under 95% are singletons. Sequenced: CD8+ T cells from PBMCs. These receptors all come from a human donor in good health.

The chain recombines TRBV29-1 with TRBJ2-2, with D unresolved. The CDR3 runs 13 residues. Germline V gene lookup returns CDR1 SQVTM and CDR2 ANQGSEA. Trimming removed 3 bases from V and 0 bases from J, with 5 bases in between. CDR3 amino acids: CSVETANTGELFF. The DNA of the CDR3 is TGCAGCGTTGAGACTGCGAACACCGGGGAGCTGTTTTTT.

The genes are TRBV6-6 and TRBJ2-3; the D call may be TRBD1 or TRBD2 (5 bases each). The length of the CDR3 is 16 residues. Germline CDR1 MNHNY, CDR2 SVGAGI (reference sequence). V gave up 5 bases and J gave up 3 bases, with 18 bases separating them. DNA of the CDR3: TGTGCCAGCAGTACCGGGACCACCACTTGGACAGATACGCAGTATTTT. Translated: CASSTGTTTWTDTQYF.

V usage is TRBV7-6 and J usage is TRBJ2-7, with 8 positions matching TRBD2. CDR1 and CDR2 from the germline V gene are SGHVS and FNYEAQ. The CDR3 consists of 15 residues. The V segment lost 1 base and the J segment 3 bases; nucleotides outside the gene matches: 5. In nucleotides, the CDR3 is TGTGCCAGCAGCTTAGGTAGCGGGGTGATCTACGAGCAGTACTTC. Its protein product is CASSLGSGVIYEQYF.

The rearrangement uses TRBV12-3 or TRBV12-4 and TRBJ2-7; 8 bases fit TRBD1. The CDR3 is 15 amino acids. J gave up 0 bases and V 5 bases, and 6 bases lay outside the gene matches. CDR3 amino acids: CASSTTGGTSYEQYF. CDR3 coding DNA: TGTGCCAGCAGTACTACAGGGGGAACCTCCTACGAGCAGTACTTC.

Only a few counts were recorded for this clonotype. This rearrangement joins TRBV11-2 to TRBJ2-5, with D possibly matching TRBD1 (6 bases). The germline gives CDR1 SGHAT, CDR2 FQNNGV. V was clipped by 5 bases and J by 5 bases, with 15 bases between them. This CDR3 comprises 14 residues. CDR3 nucleotides: TGTGCCAGCAGCCCGGGGCAGGGGCGGGAGACCCAGTACTTC. This encodes CASSPGQGRETQYF.

The chain carries TRBV9 and TRBJ2-7, with 7 nucleotides matching TRBD1. The trim removed 3 bases at V and 4 bases at J, leaving 7 bases unmatched. CDR1 is SGDLS, CDR2 YYNGEE, per germline. This CDR3 comprises 14 residues. The DNA for the CDR3 is TGTGCCAGCAGCGGACGGGACAGACCTTACGAGCAGTACTTC. This encodes CASSGRDRPYEQYF. The full variable domain, in which reference TRBV9 and TRBJ2-7 provide the parts outside the CDR3, is DSGVTQTPKHLITATGQRVTLRCSPRSGDLSVYWYQQSLDQGLQFLIQYYNGEERAKGNILERFSAQQFPDLHSELNLSSLELGDSALYFCASSGRDRPYEQYFGPGTRLTVT.

The J gene is TRBJ1-5, the V gene TRBV6-2 or TRBV6-3; TRBD1 might be the D (5 bases). The V gene lost 2 bases and the J gene lost 1 base, with 15 bases spanning the gap. The CDR3 is made up of 17 amino acids. Germline loops: CDR1 MNHEY, CDR2 SVGEGT. In DNA form, the CDR3 reads TGTGCCAGCAGTTACGAAGGGACCGGGAACAGCAATCAGCCCCAGCATTTT. Protein product: CASSYEGTGNSNQPQHF.

CDR3 sequence: CASSLPSEVNQPQHF. The CDR3 DNA is TGTGCCAGCAGCCTCCCCTCAGAAGTTAATCAGCCCCAGCATTTT. V gene TRBV7-8 combines with J gene TRBJ1-5; D unresolved. Looked up from germline, CDR1 is SGHVS and CDR2 is FQNEAQ. This CDR3 contains 15 residues. Between the trimmed V and J ends, which lost 5 bases and 4 bases, there was a span of 15 bases.

The chain combines TRBV12-3 or TRBV12-4 with TRBJ1-5, with a tentative D call TRBD1 (6 bases). This CDR3 has 14 amino acids. V gave up 8 bases and J gave up 6 bases, with 17 bases separating them. The CDR3 spells CASGYGGAAQPQHF. In DNA, the CDR3 is TGTGCCAGCGGTTATGGGGGGGCCGCTCAGCCCCAGCATTTT.

This clonotype showed up just once. This sequence joins TRBV4-1 and TRBJ2-7; D might be TRBD1 (6 bases). Trimming took off 4 bases at V and 4 bases at J, with 14 bases between the two ends. Looked up from germline, CDR1 is MGHRA and CDR2 is YSYEKL. This CDR3 is 14 amino acids long. The CDR3 region is CASSRPGTPYEQYF. CDR3 DNA: TGCGCCAGCAGCCGACCCGGGACACCATACGAGCAGTACTTC.

This sequence joins TRBV6-5 and TRBJ1-2, with a weak D call TRBD1 (5 bases). Germline lookup yields CDR1 MNHEY and CDR2 SVGAGI. The CDR3 runs 15 residues. V dropped 0 bases and J dropped 0 bases, with 8 bases sitting between them. The CDR3: CASSYSGDSNYGYTF. The DNA of the CDR3 is TGTGCCAGCAGTTACTCCGGGGACTCTAACTATGGCTACACCTTC.

J is TRBJ2-7 and V is TRBV9; perhaps TRBD2 as D (5 bases). V was cut by 3 bases and J by 1 base, with 11 bases left in between. Germline V gene lookup returns CDR1 SGDLS and CDR2 YYNGEE. The CDR3 loop spans 14 amino acids. CDR3 protein: CASSGPDYSYEQYF. Here the CDR3 DNA reads TGTGCCAGCAGCGGCCCCGACTATTCCTACGAGCAGTACTTC.

This chain's CDR3 is CASSIDRTGLNYGYTF. CDR3 nucleotides: TGTGCCAGTAGTATAGATCGGACAGGCCTTAACTATGGCTACACCTTC. The chain uses TRBV19 and TRBJ1-2, with TRBD1 matching 7 bases. The CDR3 runs 16 residues. The V and J ends lost 0 bases and 1 base, in that order; junction bases with no gene match: 5. Germline CDR1 and CDR2: LNHDA and SQIVND (reference sequence).

This chain connects TRBV9 to TRBJ1-4; D might be TRBD1 (6 bases). CDR3 size: 14 residues. With 0 bases removed from V and 7 bases from J, the gap between germline ends came to 10 bases. Germline assignment: CDR1 SGDLS and CDR2 YYNGEE. The CDR3: CASSVGGGGEKLFF. In DNA, the CDR3 is TGTGCCAGCAGCGTAGGCGGGGGCGGTGAAAAACTGTTTTTT.

The rearrangement links TRBV7-2 to TRBJ1-2; possible D gene TRBD1, 6 bases. The CDR3 is 14 amino acids. Germline lookup yields CDR1 SGHTA and CDR2 FQGNSA. V gave up 1 base and J gave up 8 bases, with 14 bases separating them. The DNA of the CDR3 is TGTGCCAGCAGCTTAGTAGGGGGGGGCGGCGGCTACACCTTC. It translates to CASSLVGGGGGYTF.

The chain is built from TRBV2 and TRBJ2-3; possibly TRBD2 for D (6 bases). Germline loops: CDR1 SNHLY, CDR2 FYNNEI. Trimming left V 1 base short and J 6 bases short, with 8 bases between. The CDR3 is made up of 13 amino acids. CDR3 residues: CASSEVREDTQYF. CDR3 DNA: TGTGCCAGCAGTGAAGTACGGGAGGATACGCAGTATTTT. Supplemented by reference TRBV2 and TRBJ2-3, the full variable domain reads EPEVTQTPSHQVTQMGQEVILRCVPISNHLYFYWYRQILGQKVEFLVSFYNNEISEKSEIFDDQFSVERPDGSNFTLKIRSTKLEDSAMYFCASSEVREDTQYFGPGTRLTVL.

This sequence joins TRBV7-9 and TRBJ1-5; D is unclear. Between the trimmed V and J ends, which lost 11 bases and 4 bases, there was a span of 15 bases. CDR1 is SEHNR and CDR2 is FQNEAQ in the germline V gene (reference sequence). CDR3 length: 13 amino acids. The CDR3 coding sequence is TGTGCCTATCAGGTCGGAAGTAATCAGCCCCAGCATTTT. It codes for CAYQVGSNQPQHF.

This clonotype was seen once. V is TRBV12-3 or TRBV12-4 and J is TRBJ2-3; TRBD2 aligns across 14 bases. With 6 bases clipped from V and 0 bases from J, the junction kept 11 bases outside the gene matches. There are 19 residues in the CDR3. The CDR3 bases are TGTGCCAGCAGCGGAGCTGGACTAGCGGGGGGCCCTAGCACAGATACGCAGTATTTT. Protein: CASSGAGLAGGPSTDTQYF.

In its sample, this clonotype was seen a few times. The J gene is TRBJ1-2, the V gene TRBV23-1, with D hard to call. TRBV23-1 is known as an ORF, though its function is uncertain. The length of the CDR3 is 15 residues. Trimming cost V 2 bases and J 4 bases, with 14 bases left between them. Here the CDR3 reads CASSQARTQAYGYTF. The CDR3 coding sequence is TGCGCCAGCAGTCAAGCCCGGACGCAGGCCTATGGCTACACCTTC.

CDR3 DNA: TGTGCCAGCAGCTCTAGTGGGTATGATACGCAGTATTTT. Amino acid sequence: CASSSSGYDTQYF. The chain employs TRBV13 and TRBJ2-3; D is unresolved. From germline, CDR1 is PRHDT and CDR2 FYEKMQ (reference sequence). This CDR3 has 13 amino acids. The V and J ends lost 4 bases and 6 bases respectively, with 11 bases between them.

The chain is built from TRBV2 and TRBJ1-1; D is ambiguous. The CDR3 sequence is 13 residues long. Trimming cost V 2 bases and J 0 bases, with 4 bases left between them. Germline loops: CDR1 SNHLY, CDR2 FYNNEI. CDR3: CASSEILNTEAFF. The CDR3 bases are TGTGCCAGCAGTGAAATCCTGAACACTGAAGCTTTCTTT.

This chain uses TRBV12-3 or TRBV12-4 with TRBJ1-1; D gene uncertain. This CDR3 contains 12 residues. The V and J ends lost 3 bases and 7 bases respectively, with 9 bases between them. This CDR3 is CASSFYRSEAFF. As DNA, the CDR3 is TGTGCCAGCAGTTTTTACCGTAGTGAAGCTTTCTTT.

The chain couples TRBV13 to TRBJ1-5, with 7 bases aligning to TRBD1. J lost 6 bases, V lost 5 bases, and 1 base had no gene match. The CDR3 contains 12 residues. Per germline, CDR1 PRHDT and CDR2 FYEKMQ (reference sequence). CDR3 nucleotides: TGTGCCAGCAGCCCAGGGGGTCAGCCCCAGCATTTT. This sequence encodes CASSPGGQPQHF.

This clonotype has just a few counts. V is TRBV12-3 or TRBV12-4 and J is TRBJ2-1; D gene ambiguous. With 2 bases removed from V and 3 bases from J, the gap between germline ends came to 5 bases. The CDR3 covers 13 residues. The DNA of the CDR3 is TGTGCCAGCAGTTTATCTAGCTACAATGAGCAGTTCTTC. This translates into CASSLSSYNEQFF.

The chain uses TRBV4-2 and TRBJ2-3; D is undetermined. This CDR3 comprises 16 residues. V gave up 0 bases and J gave up 0 bases, with 10 bases separating them. Germline CDR1 reads LGHNA; CDR2 reads YNFKEQ. CDR3 nucleotides: TGTGCCAGCAGCCAAGAGTACCCCAGAAGCACAGATACGCAGTATTTT. Translation: CASSQEYPRSTDTQYF.

This clonotype was recorded only once. The chain combines TRBV7-9 with TRBJ2-2; D might be TRBD2 (6 bases). The CDR3 length is 16 residues. CDR1 SEHNR and CDR2 FQNEAQ come from the germline V gene (reference sequence). V lost 7 bases and J lost 0, with 15 bases in between. CDR3 in DNA: TGTGCCAGCACCCCGTGGGGGGACGCGAACACCGGGGAGCTGTTTTTT. It is translated as CASTPWGDANTGELFF.

The chain carries TRBV30 and TRBJ2-3; perhaps TRBD2 as D (6 bases). Germline CDR1 is GTSNPN and CDR2 is SVGIG (reference sequence). Trimming took off 2 bases at V and 3 bases at J, with 15 bases between the two ends. CDR3 length equals 15 residues. As DNA, the CDR3 is TGTGCCTGGAGTCTACCCGCTGGGGGGACAGATACGCAGTATTTT. This codes for CAWSLPAGGTDTQYF.

The chain has TRBV14 and TRBJ2-1, with D possibly being TRBD2 (5 bases). V lost 1 base, J lost 10 bases, and 8 bases lay in between. This CDR3 contains 12 residues. Germline V gives CDR1 SGHDN, CDR2 FVKESK. The CDR3 is CASSQVAGEQFF. DNA for the CDR3: TGTGCCAGCAGCCAAGTGGCGGGCGAGCAGTTCTTC.

Only one count was recorded for this clonotype. This chain links TRBV9 with TRBJ1-2, with unresolved D. V gave up 0 bases and J gave up 6 bases, with 3 bases separating them. The CDR3 covers 11 residues. In germline, CDR1 is SGDLS, CDR2 YYNGEE. CDR3 protein: CASSVANGYTF. The CDR3 DNA follows: TGTGCCAGCAGCGTAGCTAATGGCTACACCTTC.

The V and J genes are TRBV5-1 and TRBJ2-2; D is ambiguous. V was cut by 4 bases and J by 0 bases, with 16 bases left in between. This CDR3 spans 17 amino acids. The germline CDR1 and CDR2 sequences are SGHRS and YFSETQ. In DNA form, the CDR3 reads TGCGCCAGCAGCGATCGCCCTGGGTCATCGAACACCGGGGAGCTGTTTTTT. Its protein product is CASSDRPGSSNTGELFF.

The V call is TRBV9, the J call TRBJ1-4, with D possibly matching TRBD1 (5 bases). Germline-derived CDR1 and CDR2 are SGDLS and YYNGEE. The CDR3 extends over 14 amino acids. Trimming removed 3 bases at V and 4 bases at J, with 10 bases between. The CDR3 loop reads CASSGRGGNEKLFF. The CDR3 coding sequence is TGTGCCAGCAGCGGCCGCGGGGGTAATGAAAAACTGTTTTTT.

The chain joins TRBV7-3 to TRBJ1-6; D gene uncertain. Germline CDR1 SGHTA, CDR2 FQGTGA. V was cut by 2 bases and J by 10 bases, with 12 bases left in between. This CDR3 comprises 14 residues. CDR3 region: CASSLEGLGSPLHF. CDR3 sequence (DNA): TGTGCCAGCAGCTTAGAGGGCCTCGGGTCACCCCTCCACTTT. The complete variable domain, with remaining parts taken from reference TRBV7-3 and TRBJ1-6, reads GAGVSQTPSNKVTEKGKYVELRCDPISGHTALYWYRQSLGQGPEFLIYFQGTGAADDSGLPNDRFFAVRPEGSVSTLKIQRTERGDSAVYLCASSLEGLGSPLHFGNGTRLTVT.